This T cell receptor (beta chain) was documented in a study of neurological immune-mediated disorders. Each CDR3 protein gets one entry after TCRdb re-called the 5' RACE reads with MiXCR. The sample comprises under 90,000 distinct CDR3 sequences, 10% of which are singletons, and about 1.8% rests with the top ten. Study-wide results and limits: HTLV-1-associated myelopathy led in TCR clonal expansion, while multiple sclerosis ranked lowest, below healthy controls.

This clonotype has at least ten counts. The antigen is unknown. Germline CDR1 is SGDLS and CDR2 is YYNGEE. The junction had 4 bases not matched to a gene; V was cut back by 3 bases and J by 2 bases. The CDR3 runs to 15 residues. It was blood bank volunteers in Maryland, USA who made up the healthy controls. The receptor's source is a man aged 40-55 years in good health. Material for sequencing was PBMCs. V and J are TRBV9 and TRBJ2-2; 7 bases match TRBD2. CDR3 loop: CASSARDYNTGELFF. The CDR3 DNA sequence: TGTGCCAGCAGCGCGAGGGACTATAACACCGGGGAGCTGTTTTTT.